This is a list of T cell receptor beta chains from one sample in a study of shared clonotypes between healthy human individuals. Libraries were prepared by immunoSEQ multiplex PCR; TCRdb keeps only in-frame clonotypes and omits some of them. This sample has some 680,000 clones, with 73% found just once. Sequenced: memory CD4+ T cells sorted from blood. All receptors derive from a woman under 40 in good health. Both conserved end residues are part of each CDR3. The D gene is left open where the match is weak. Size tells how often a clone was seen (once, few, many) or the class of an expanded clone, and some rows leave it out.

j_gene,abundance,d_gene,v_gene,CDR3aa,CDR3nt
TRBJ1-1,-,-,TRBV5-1,CASSTNTEAFF,TGCGCCAGCAGTACGAACACTGAAGCTTTCTTT
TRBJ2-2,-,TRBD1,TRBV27,CASSLYRGGRGYTGELFF,TGTGCCAGCAGTTTATATAGGGGCGGCAGGGGGTACACCGGGGAGCTGTTTTTT
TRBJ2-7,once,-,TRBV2,CASSAASGGVYEQYF,TGTGCCAGCAGTGCGGCGTCAGGGGGGGTCTACGAGCAGTACTTC
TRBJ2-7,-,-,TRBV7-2,CASSFRLSGYEQYF,TGTGCCAGCAGCTTCCGGTTAAGCGGCTACGAGCAGTACTTC
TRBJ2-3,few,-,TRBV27,CASSWGVKDTQYF,TGTGCCAGCAGCTGGGGGGTGAAGGATACGCAGTATTTT
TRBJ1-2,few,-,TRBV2,CASSGQLNYGYTF,TGTGCCAGCAGTGGACAGTTAAACTATGGCTACACCTTC
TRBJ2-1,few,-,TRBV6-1,CASSPGPGDEQFF,TGTGCCAGCAGCCCGGGTCCAGGGGATGAGCAGTTCTTC
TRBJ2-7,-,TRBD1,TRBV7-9,CASSRTTGLYEQYF,TGTGCCAGCAGCCGCACGACAGGGTTATACGAGCAGTACTTC
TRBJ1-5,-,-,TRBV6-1,CASSEAMFRFNQPQHF,TGTGCCAGCAGTGAAGCAATGTTTCGATTCAATCAGCCCCAGCATTTT
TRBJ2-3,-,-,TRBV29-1,CSVAEVGNTDTQYF,TGCAGCGTAGCGGAGGTGGGGAACACAGATACGCAGTATTTT
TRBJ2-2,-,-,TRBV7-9,CASSPGSYGGGELFF,TGTGCCAGCAGCCCCGGGTCCTACGGGGGCGGGGAGCTGTTTTTT
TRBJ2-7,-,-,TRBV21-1,CASSKRTLPDEQYF,TGTGCCAGCAGCAAAAGGACACTGCCTGACGAGCAGTACTTC
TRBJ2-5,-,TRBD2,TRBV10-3,CAIAPTSGRAGQETQYF,TGTGCCATCGCCCCCACTAGCGGGAGGGCCGGTCAAGAGACCCAGTACTTC
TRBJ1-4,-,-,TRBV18,CASSPRSGGSEKLFF,TGTGCCAGCTCACCAAGGTCGGGGGGCAGCGAAAAACTGTTTTTT
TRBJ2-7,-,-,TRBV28,CASSLYEQYF,TGTGCCAGCAGTTTGTACGAGCAGTACTTC
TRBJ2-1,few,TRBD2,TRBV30,CAWSVGLAVMFF,TGTGCCTGGAGTGTCGGACTAGCCGTCATGTTCTTC
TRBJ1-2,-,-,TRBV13,CASSLRGSYGYTF,TGTGCCAGCAGCTTGCGGGGATCCTATGGCTACACCTTC
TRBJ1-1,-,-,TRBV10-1,CASSEGWGNTEAFF,TGCGCCAGCAGTGAAGGATGGGGGAACACTGAAGCTTTCTTT
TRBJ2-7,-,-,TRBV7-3,CASSLMAGYEQYF,TGTGCCAGCAGCTTAATGGCAGGGTACGAGCAGTACTTC
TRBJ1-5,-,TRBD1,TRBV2,CASSGRDSLSSQPQHF,TGTGCCAGCAGTGGGCGGGACAGCCTATCGAGTCAGCCCCAGCATTTT
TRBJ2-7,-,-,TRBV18,CASSPTTGMHEQYF,TGTGCCAGCTCACCAACGACAGGTATGCACGAGCAGTACTTC
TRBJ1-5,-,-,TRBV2,CASRRGGLHRNQPQHF,TGTGCCAGCAGGCGGGGGGGACTCCATCGCAATCAGCCCCAGCATTTT
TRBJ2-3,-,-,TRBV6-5,CASSYRPADTQYF,TGTGCCAGCAGTTACCGCCCTGCAGATACGCAGTATTTT
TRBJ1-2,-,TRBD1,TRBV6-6,CASSPTGDPNYGYTF,TGTGCCAGCAGCCCGACAGGGGACCCTAACTATGGCTACACCTTC
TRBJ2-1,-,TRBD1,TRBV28,CASSLWQGALNEQFF,TGTGCCAGCAGTTTATGGCAGGGGGCTCTCAATGAGCAGTTCTTC
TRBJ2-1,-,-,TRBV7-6,CASSLSEGFREQFF,TGTGCCAGCAGCTTAAGCGAGGGGTTTCGTGAGCAGTTCTTC
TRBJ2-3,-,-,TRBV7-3,CASSLGVTDTQYF,TGTGCCAGCAGCTTAGGCGTCACAGATACGCAGTATTTT
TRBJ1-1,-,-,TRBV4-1,CASSQGRGSLNTEAFF,TGCGCCAGCAGCCAAGGGAGAGGGAGCTTGAACACTGAAGCTTTCTTT
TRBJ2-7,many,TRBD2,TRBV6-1,CASSEASGRNYEQYF,TGTGCCAGCAGTGAAGCTAGCGGGAGGAACTACGAGCAGTACTTC
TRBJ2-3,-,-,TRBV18,CASSPALDTQYF,TGTGCCAGCTCACCTGCACTGGATACGCAGTATTTT
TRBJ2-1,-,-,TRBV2,CASSIDYNEQFF,TGTGCCAGCAGCATTGATTACAATGAGCAGTTCTTC
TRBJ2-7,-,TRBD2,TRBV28,CASSSGGGYEQYF,TGTGCCAGCAGTTCGGGAGGTGGCTACGAGCAGTACTTC
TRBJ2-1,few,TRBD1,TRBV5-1,CASSLGFGTDYNEQFF,TGCGCCAGCAGCTTGGGTTTTGGGACAGACTACAATGAGCAGTTCTTC
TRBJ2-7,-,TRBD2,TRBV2,CASSPRAGGPYEQYF,TGTGCCAGCAGCCCCCGAGCGGGAGGGCCCTACGAGCAGTACTTC
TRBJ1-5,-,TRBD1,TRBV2,CASRGDRGSYQPQHF,TGTGCCAGCAGGGGAGACAGGGGATCCTATCAGCCCCAGCATTTT
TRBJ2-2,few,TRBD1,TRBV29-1,CSAKTGTGSTGELFF,TGCAGCGCTAAAACCGGGACAGGGTCCACCGGGGAGCTGTTTTTT
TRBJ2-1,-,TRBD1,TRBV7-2,CASSRDRGLSDEQFF,TGTGCCAGCAGCCGGGACAGGGGCTTATCGGATGAGCAGTTCTTC
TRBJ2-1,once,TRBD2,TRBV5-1,CASSLLTGTSGSDEQFF,TGCGCCAGCAGCTTATTGACCGGGACTAGCGGGAGCGATGAGCAGTTCTTC
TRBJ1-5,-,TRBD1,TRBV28,CASSEPGQGQLQPQHF,TGTGCCAGCAGTGAACCGGGACAGGGGCAACTGCAGCCCCAGCATTTT
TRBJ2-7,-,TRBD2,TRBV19,CASSFVSGTSGSGEQYF,TGTGCCAGTAGTTTCGTCTCCGGGACTAGCGGGAGTGGAGAGCAGTACTTC
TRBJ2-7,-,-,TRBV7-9,CASSPTDSGSYEQYF,TGTGCCAGCAGCCCGACCGACAGTGGCTCCTACGAGCAGTACTTC
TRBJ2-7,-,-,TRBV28,CASSLTGAYEQYF,TGTGCCAGCAGTTTAACGGGGGCCTACGAGCAGTACTTC
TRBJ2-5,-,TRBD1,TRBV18,CASSSSRGSQETQYF,TGTGCCAGCTCAAGCTCCAGGGGGTCCCAAGAGACCCAGTACTTC
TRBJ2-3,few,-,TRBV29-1,CSVEAAPRADTQYF,TGCAGCGTTGAGGCGGCCCCGCGGGCAGATACGCAGTATTTT
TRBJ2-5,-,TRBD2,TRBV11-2,CASSPGGSQETQYF,TGTGCCAGCAGCCCGGGAGGATCCCAGGAGACCCAGTACTTC
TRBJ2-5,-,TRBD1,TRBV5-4,CASSPKMGQGWETQYF,TGTGCCAGCAGCCCCAAGATGGGACAGGGGTGGGAGACCCAGTACTTC
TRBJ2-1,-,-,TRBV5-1,CASGRGGPYNEQFF,TGCGCCAGCGGGAGGGGGGGGCCCTACAATGAGCAGTTCTTC
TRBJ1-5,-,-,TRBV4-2,CASSQDGIFGDQPQHF,TGTGCCAGCAGCCAAGATGGTATTTTCGGTGATCAGCCCCAGCATTTT
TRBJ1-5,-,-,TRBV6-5,CASSTQRDQPQHF,TGTGCCAGCAGCACACAGAGGGATCAGCCCCAGCATTTT
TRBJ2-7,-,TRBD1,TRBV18,CASSPGTGRSYEQYF,TGTGCCAGCTCACCGGGGACAGGGCGATCCTACGAGCAGTACTTC
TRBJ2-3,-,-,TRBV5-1,CASSLAGRKDTQYF,TGCGCCAGCAGCTTGGCAGGGAGGAAAGATACGCAGTATTTT
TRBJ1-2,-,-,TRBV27,CASSGPGGMGGYGYTF,TGTGCCAGCAGTGGTCCTGGGGGGATGGGGGGCTATGGCTACACCTTC